The rows below give T cell receptor beta chains drawn from one sample of a study of blood T cell repertoires in COVID-19. Sequencing was performed with immunoSEQ multiplex PCR; in TCRdb, only in-frame clones are kept and a portion is missing. The top ten hold just over 2.5% of the sample, which has over 70,000 clones, about 89% seen once. Source material: peripheral blood. These receptors all stem from a man between 50 and 59 years old with COVID-19, enrolled during active disease. Both conserved end residues are part of each CDR3. Fields, in order: D gene, clone size, V gene, J gene, CDR3 DNA, CDR3 protein. The D gene is left open where the match is weak. Rows may omit the clone size; those that give it use once, few, many or a size class.

D gene: NA; clone size: NA; V gene: TRBV6-6; J gene: TRBJ1-1; CDR3 DNA: TGTGCCAGCAGTTCCCTGCAGGACACTGAAGCTTTCTTT; CDR3 protein: CASSSLQDTEAFF
D gene: NA; clone size: NA; V gene: TRBV19; J gene: TRBJ2-6; CDR3 DNA: TGTGCCAGTAGTATTGTTGGCCCTGGGGCCAACGTCCTGACTTTC; CDR3 protein: CASSIVGPGANVLTF
D gene: TRBD1; clone size: NA; V gene: TRBV7-3; J gene: TRBJ2-1; CDR3 DNA: TGTGCCAGCAGCAAAGGTCCTGGACAGGCTCGCGACAATGAGCAGTTCTTC; CDR3 protein: CASSKGPGQARDNEQFF
D gene: TRBD1; clone size: NA; V gene: TRBV9; J gene: TRBJ2-1; CDR3 DNA: TGTGCCAGCAGCACCCGGACAGGGCGGACGGGCAATGAGCAGTTCTTC; CDR3 protein: CASSTRTGRTGNEQFF
D gene: TRBD2; clone size: once; V gene: TRBV5-1; J gene: TRBJ2-3; CDR3 DNA: TGCGCCAGCAGCCTTCCTAGGTCGGGAGGGTCAGATACGCAGTATTTT; CDR3 protein: CASSLPRSGGSDTQYF
D gene: NA; clone size: NA; V gene: TRBV29-1; J gene: TRBJ1-1; CDR3 DNA: TGCAGCGGAGGGGGAGGGGAGAACACTGAAGCTTTCTTT; CDR3 protein: CSGGGGENTEAFF
D gene: TRBD1; clone size: NA; V gene: TRBV24-1; J gene: TRBJ2-7; CDR3 DNA: TGTGCCACCAGTAGCAGGACAGGGCCCTCCTACGAGCAGTACTTC; CDR3 protein: CATSSRTGPSYEQYF
D gene: TRBD1; clone size: NA; V gene: TRBV23-1; J gene: TRBJ1-6; CDR3 DNA: TGCGCCAGCAGTCAAGCCCATGCCGGGACAGGCTATTCACCCCTCCACTTT; CDR3 protein: CASSQAHAGTGYSPLHF
D gene: TRBD2; clone size: NA; V gene: TRBV19; J gene: TRBJ2-1; CDR3 DNA: TGTGCCAGTAGTGATAGCGGGAGTTCCTACAATGAGCAGTTCTTC; CDR3 protein: CASSDSGSSYNEQFF
D gene: TRBD2; clone size: NA; V gene: TRBV27; J gene: TRBJ2-1; CDR3 DNA: TGTGCCAGCAGACCCCTAGCGGGAGGGCCGCTGGGTGAGCAGTTCTTC; CDR3 protein: CASRPLAGGPLGEQFF
D gene: NA; clone size: NA; V gene: TRBV28; J gene: TRBJ1-2; CDR3 DNA: TGTGCCAGCAGTTTTGTGCAGGGTAGCGGCTACACCTTC; CDR3 protein: CASSFVQGSGYTF
D gene: NA; clone size: once; V gene: TRBV28; J gene: TRBJ2-7; CDR3 DNA: TGTGCCAGCAGGGTGGCTAGCGAGACCTACGAGCAGTACTTC; CDR3 protein: CASRVASETYEQYF
D gene: TRBD1; clone size: once; V gene: TRBV29-1; J gene: TRBJ1-1; CDR3 DNA: TGCAGCGTTGACTTGGGGCAGGGGGGTAACACTGAAGCTTTCTTT; CDR3 protein: CSVDLGQGGNTEAFF
D gene: NA; clone size: NA; V gene: TRBV7-2; J gene: TRBJ2-1; CDR3 DNA: TGTGCCAGCAGCTTAGGGTCGGTGAATGAGCAGTTCTTC; CDR3 protein: CASSLGSVNEQFF
D gene: TRBD2; clone size: NA; V gene: TRBV24-1; J gene: TRBJ2-5; CDR3 DNA: TGTGCCACCAGTGACCCTACTAGCGGGAGGGTAGAGACCCAGTACTTC; CDR3 protein: CATSDPTSGRVETQYF
D gene: TRBD1; clone size: NA; V gene: TRBV29-1; J gene: TRBJ2-3; CDR3 DNA: TGCAGCGTTGACGGTCAGGGGGTTGGTCTGCAGTATTTT; CDR3 protein: CSVDGQGVGLQYF
D gene: TRBD2; clone size: NA; V gene: TRBV7-6; J gene: TRBJ2-3; CDR3 DNA: TGTGCCAGCAGCTTAGCACGACTAGCGGGAGGTTTCGATACGCAGTATTTT; CDR3 protein: CASSLARLAGGFDTQYF
D gene: TRBD2; clone size: NA; V gene: TRBV9; J gene: TRBJ2-1; CDR3 DNA: TGTGCCAGCAGCTCCGGACTAGTGAGTGAGCAGTTCTTC; CDR3 protein: CASSSGLVSEQFF
D gene: TRBD2; clone size: few; V gene: TRBV4-2; J gene: TRBJ2-1; CDR3 DNA: TGTGCCAGCAGCCAAGAGACTAGCGGGGCAAATGAGCAGTTCTTC; CDR3 protein: CASSQETSGANEQFF
D gene: TRBD2; clone size: NA; V gene: TRBV5-1; J gene: TRBJ2-1; CDR3 DNA: TGCGCCAGCAGCCTCGGACTAGCGGGCCTGCCAACCAATGAGCAGTTCTTC; CDR3 protein: CASSLGLAGLPTNEQFF
D gene: NA; clone size: NA; V gene: TRBV7-8; J gene: TRBJ2-1; CDR3 DNA: TGTGCCAGCAGCCGCCTGGACAGAAGTGAGCAGTTCTTC; CDR3 protein: CASSRLDRSEQFF
D gene: NA; clone size: NA; V gene: TRBV30; J gene: TRBJ1-1; CDR3 DNA: TGTGCCTGGAGTGTCGGAATGGGACACGCGAAGGGAGCTTTCTTT; CDR3 protein: CAWSVGMGHAKGAFF
D gene: NA; clone size: NA; V gene: TRBV5-1; J gene: TRBJ2-3; CDR3 DNA: TGCGCCAGCAGCTTGTCTAGCGGCACAGATACGCAGTATTTT; CDR3 protein: CASSLSSGTDTQYF
D gene: TRBD2; clone size: NA; V gene: TRBV9; J gene: TRBJ2-5; CDR3 DNA: TGTGCCAGCAGCCGGACTAGCGGCAAAGAGACCCAGTACTTC; CDR3 protein: CASSRTSGKETQYF
D gene: NA; clone size: NA; V gene: TRBV30; J gene: TRBJ1-2; CDR3 DNA: TGTGCCTGGAGTGTACAGGGAGGCTACACCTTC; CDR3 protein: CAWSVQGGYTF
D gene: TRBD1; clone size: NA; V gene: TRBV13; J gene: TRBJ2-3; CDR3 DNA: TGTGCCAGCAGCTTAGGACAGGGGACAGATACGCAGTATTTT; CDR3 protein: CASSLGQGTDTQYF
D gene: NA; clone size: NA; V gene: TRBV5-1; J gene: TRBJ2-1; CDR3 DNA: TGCGCCAGCAGCTCCGGGGGTAGCGGAAGTTACAATGAGCAGTTCTTC; CDR3 protein: CASSSGGSGSYNEQFF
D gene: NA; clone size: NA; V gene: TRBV4-3; J gene: TRBJ1-1; CDR3 DNA: TGCGCCAGCAGCCAAGGAAGGGGAGCTTTCTTT; CDR3 protein: CASSQGRGAFF
D gene: NA; clone size: NA; V gene: TRBV30; J gene: TRBJ1-1; CDR3 DNA: TGTGCCTGGAGTGCTACAGGGTCGGGCACTGAAGCTTTCTTT; CDR3 protein: CAWSATGSGTEAFF
D gene: NA; clone size: NA; V gene: TRBV5-8; J gene: TRBJ2-3; CDR3 DNA: TGTGCCAGCAGCTCTCGGCATACTAGCCGAATCACAGATACGCAGTATTTT; CDR3 protein: CASSSRHTSRITDTQYF
D gene: TRBD2; clone size: once; V gene: TRBV25-1; J gene: TRBJ2-1; CDR3 DNA: TGTGCCAGCAGTGAATCGGGAGGGAGCTCCTACAATGAGCAGTTCTTC; CDR3 protein: CASSESGGSSYNEQFF
D gene: TRBD2; clone size: NA; V gene: TRBV6-2/TRBV6-3; J gene: TRBJ2-1; CDR3 DNA: TGTGCCAGCAGTCCATCACGTCTAGCGGGAGTGCAGGGCAATGAGCAGTTCTTC; CDR3 protein: CASSPSRLAGVQGNEQFF
D gene: NA; clone size: NA; V gene: TRBV7-9; J gene: TRBJ2-2; CDR3 DNA: TGTGCCAGCAGCCCCATGGGCCCCACCGGGGAGCTGTTTTTT; CDR3 protein: CASSPMGPTGELFF